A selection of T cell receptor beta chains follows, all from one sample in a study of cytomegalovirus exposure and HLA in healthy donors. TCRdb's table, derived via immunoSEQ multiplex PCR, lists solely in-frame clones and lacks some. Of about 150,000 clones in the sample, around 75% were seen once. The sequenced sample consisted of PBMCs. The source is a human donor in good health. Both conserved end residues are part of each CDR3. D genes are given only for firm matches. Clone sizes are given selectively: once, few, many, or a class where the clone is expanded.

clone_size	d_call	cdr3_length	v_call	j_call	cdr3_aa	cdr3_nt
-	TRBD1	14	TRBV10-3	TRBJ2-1	CAISLGTGDNEQFF	TGTGCCATCAGTTTGGGGACAGGGGACAATGAGCAGTTCTTC
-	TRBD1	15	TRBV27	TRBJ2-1	CASSLGTGTWNEQFF	TGTGCCAGCAGTTTAGGGACAGGGACCTGGAATGAGCAGTTCTTC
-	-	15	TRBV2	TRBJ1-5	CASSERRGFNQPQHF	TGTGCCAGCAGTGAAAGGAGGGGCTTCAATCAGCCCCAGCATTTT
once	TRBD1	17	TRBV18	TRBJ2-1	CASSPDRGKIASDEQFF	TGTGCCAGCTCACCGGACAGGGGGAAAATAGCCTCCGATGAGCAGTTCTTC
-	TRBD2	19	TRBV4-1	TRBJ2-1	CASSQEMGLAGGPANEQFF	TGCGCCAGCAGCCAAGAGATGGGACTAGCGGGAGGGCCGGCCAATGAGCAGTTCTTC
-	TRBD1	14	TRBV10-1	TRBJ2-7	CASSRTGSSYEQYF	TGCGCCAGCTCTCGGACAGGGAGCTCCTACGAGCAGTACTTC
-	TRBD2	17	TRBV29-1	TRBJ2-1	CSVVGLAEGSSYNEQFF	TGCAGCGTTGTTGGACTAGCGGAAGGGAGCTCCTACAATGAGCAGTTCTTC
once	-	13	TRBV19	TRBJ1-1	CASSFGQNTEAFF	TGTGCCAGTAGTTTTGGACAGAACACTGAAGCTTTCTTT
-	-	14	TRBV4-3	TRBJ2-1	CASSQDSGSDEQFF	TGCGCCAGCAGCCAAGACTCAGGGTCGGATGAGCAGTTCTTC
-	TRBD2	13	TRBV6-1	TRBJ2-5	CASRKGLAETQYF	TGTGCCAGCAGAAAGGGACTAGCGGAGACCCAGTACTTC
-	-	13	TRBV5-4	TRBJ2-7	CASSSQTSYEQYF	TGTGCCAGCAGCTCGCAGACATCCTACGAGCAGTACTTC
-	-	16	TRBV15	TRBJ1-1	CATSGGNWGENTEAFF	TGTGCCACCAGCGGGGGCAACTGGGGCGAGAACACTGAAGCTTTCTTT
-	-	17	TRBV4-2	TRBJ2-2	CASSQDTGLGWGGELFF	TGTGCCAGCAGCCAAGATACAGGTTTGGGATGGGGCGGGGAGCTGTTTTTT
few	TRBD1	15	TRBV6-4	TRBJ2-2	CASSTFGQGAGELFF	TGTGCCAGCAGTACCTTTGGACAGGGGGCTGGGGAGCTGTTTTTT
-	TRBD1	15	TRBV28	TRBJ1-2	CASSDRDRGPPGYTF	TGTGCCAGCAGTGACCGGGACAGGGGGCCCCCTGGCTACACCTTC
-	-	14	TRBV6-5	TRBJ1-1	CASSEPFMNTEAFF	TGTGCCAGCAGTGAGCCTTTTATGAACACTGAAGCTTTCTTT
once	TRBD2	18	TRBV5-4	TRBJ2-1	CASSLISGRPSSYNEQFF	TGTGCCAGCAGCTTGATTAGCGGGAGGCCCAGCTCCTACAATGAGCAGTTCTTC
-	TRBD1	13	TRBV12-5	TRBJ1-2	CASQGQGIYGYTF	TGTGCTAGTCAGGGACAGGGGATTTATGGCTACACCTTC
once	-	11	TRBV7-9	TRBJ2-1	CSSSTGWEQFF	TGTTCCAGCAGCACAGGTTGGGAGCAGTTCTTC
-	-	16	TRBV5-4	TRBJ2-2	CASSLGRLGLNGELFF	TGTGCCAGCAGCTTGGGGCGGCTCGGGTTGAACGGGGAGCTGTTTTTT
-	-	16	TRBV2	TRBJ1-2	CASSEGGAGDRYGYTF	TGTGCCAGCAGTGAAGGGGGAGCAGGGGATAGGTATGGCTACACCTTC
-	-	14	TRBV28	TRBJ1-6	CASNTKGRVSPLHF	TGTGCCAGCAATACAAAGGGGAGGGTCTCACCCCTCCACTTT
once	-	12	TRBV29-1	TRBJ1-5	CSAGSSNQPQHF	TGTAGCGCAGGTAGTAGCAATCAGCCCCAGCATTTT
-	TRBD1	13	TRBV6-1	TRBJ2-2	CASSVTGAGELFF	TGTGCCAGCAGTGTGACAGGGGCCGGGGAGCTGTTTTTT
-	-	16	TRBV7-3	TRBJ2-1	CASSPTSGSGPNEQFF	TGTGCCAGCAGCCCAACTTCCGGGTCTGGTCCCAATGAGCAGTTCTTC
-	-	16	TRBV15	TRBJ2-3	CATSRSGRENADTQYF	TGTGCCACCAGCAGGAGTGGTCGGGAGAACGCAGATACGCAGTATTTT
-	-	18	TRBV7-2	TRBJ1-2	CASSLGFGVGSINYGYTF	TGTGCCAGCAGCTTAGGTTTCGGGGTTGGCTCAATTAACTATGGCTACACCTTC
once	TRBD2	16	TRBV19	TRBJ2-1	CASSSIIAGVFDEQFF	TGTGCCAGTAGTTCGATCATAGCGGGAGTTTTCGATGAGCAGTTCTTC
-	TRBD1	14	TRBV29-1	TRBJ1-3	CSAWTGGEWNTIYF	TGCAGCGCCTGGACAGGGGGCGAATGGAACACCATATATTTT
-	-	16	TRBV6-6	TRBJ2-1	CASSYQLGGVSNEQFF	TGTGCCAGCAGTTACCAGTTGGGGGGAGTGAGCAATGAGCAGTTCTTC
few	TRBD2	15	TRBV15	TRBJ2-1	CATSREGTSGNEQFF	TGTGCCACCAGCAGAGAGGGGACTAGCGGCAATGAGCAGTTCTTC
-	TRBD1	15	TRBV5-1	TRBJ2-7	CASSLYQGASYEQYF	TGCGCCAGCAGCTTGTACCAGGGGGCCTCCTACGAGCAGTACTTC
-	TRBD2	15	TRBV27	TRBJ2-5	CASTDQTSGQETQYF	TGTGCCAGCACCGATCAGACTAGCGGCCAAGAGACCCAGTACTTC
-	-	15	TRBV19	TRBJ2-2	CASSNVVRNTGELFF	TGTGCCAGTAGTAATGTCGTTCGGAACACCGGGGAGCTGTTTTTT
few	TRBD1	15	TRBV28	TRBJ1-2	CASSDRDRGPPGYPF	TGTGCCAGCAGTGACCGGGACAGGGGGCCCCCTGGCTACCCCTTC
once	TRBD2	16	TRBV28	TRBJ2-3	CASSSPGLANTDTQYF	TGTGCCAGCAGTTCTCCGGGACTAGCGAACACAGATACGCAGTATTTT
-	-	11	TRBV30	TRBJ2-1	CAWTPGGEQFF	TGTGCCTGGACCCCCGGGGGTGAGCAGTTCTTC
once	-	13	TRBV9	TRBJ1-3	CASSRQPGNTIYF	TGTGCCAGCAGCCGACAGCCTGGAAACACCATATATTTT
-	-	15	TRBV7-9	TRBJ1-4	CASSRAGETNEKLFF	TGTGCCAGCAGCCGAGCTGGTGAAACTAATGAAAAACTGTTTTTT
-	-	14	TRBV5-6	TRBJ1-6	CASSLVTAGSPLHF	TGTGCCAGCAGCTTGGTTACAGCAGGTTCACCCCTCCACTTT
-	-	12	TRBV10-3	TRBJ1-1	CAISEAENEAFF	TGTGCCATCAGTGAGGCCGAGAATGAAGCTTTCTTT
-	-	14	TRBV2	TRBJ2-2	CASSKTGNTGELFF	TGTGCCAGCAGTAAGACAGGGAACACCGGGGAGCTGTTTTTT
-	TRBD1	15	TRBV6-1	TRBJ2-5	CASSERGTGRETQYF	TGTGCCAGCAGTGAAAGAGGGACAGGACGAGAGACCCAGTACTTC